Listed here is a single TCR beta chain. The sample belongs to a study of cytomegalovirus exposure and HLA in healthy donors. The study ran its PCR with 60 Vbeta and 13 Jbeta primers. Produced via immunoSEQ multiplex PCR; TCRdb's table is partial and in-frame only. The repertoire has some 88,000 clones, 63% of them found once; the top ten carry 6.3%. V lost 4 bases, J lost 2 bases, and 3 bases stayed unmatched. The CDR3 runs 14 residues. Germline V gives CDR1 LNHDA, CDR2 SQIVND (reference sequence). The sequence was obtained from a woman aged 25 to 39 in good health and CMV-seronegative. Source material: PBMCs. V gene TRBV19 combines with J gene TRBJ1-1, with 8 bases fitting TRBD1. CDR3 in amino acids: CASSRTGINTEAFF. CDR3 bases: TGTGCCAGTAGTAGGACAGGGATCAACACTGAAGCTTTCTTT.